Reported below is one TCR beta chain. The antigen is undetermined. Stated treatment: around 19 received Ad26.COV2.S at low or high dose, single or two shots; roughly 5 received placebo; per-sample allocation not given. Sampling occurred on day 63 after the first vaccine or placebo injection. Only in-frame clones appear in the TCRdb table, and some are missing; sequencing was by immunoSEQ multiplex PCR. This sample yields about 680,000 clones, of which roughly 90% are seen a single time; nearly 1.5% belongs to the top ten. Germline CDR1 is MNHEY and CDR2 is SVGAGI. V lost 5 bases, J lost 5 bases, and 9 bases lay in between. The CDR3 totals 13 residues. The data belong to a study of Ad26.COV2.S vaccination and SARS-CoV-2 variants. Study as a whole: A COV1001 Ad26.COV2.S trial-arm participant provided the sample. Findings of the study overall: Breadth and depth estimates from TCRs may understate total T cell responses.

This specimen consisted of peripheral blood, obtained in a trial of Ad26.COV2.S vaccine versus placebo. The origin of this receptor is a person aged 18-65 years who received the Ad26.COV2.S COVID-19 vaccine or a placebo. The chain employs TRBV6-5 and TRBJ1-4; the D gene is possibly TRBD1 (6 bases). The CDR3 sequence is CASSRQGNEKLFF. The CDR3 region has the DNA TGTGCCAGCAGTCGGCAGGGGAATGAAAAACTGTTTTTT.